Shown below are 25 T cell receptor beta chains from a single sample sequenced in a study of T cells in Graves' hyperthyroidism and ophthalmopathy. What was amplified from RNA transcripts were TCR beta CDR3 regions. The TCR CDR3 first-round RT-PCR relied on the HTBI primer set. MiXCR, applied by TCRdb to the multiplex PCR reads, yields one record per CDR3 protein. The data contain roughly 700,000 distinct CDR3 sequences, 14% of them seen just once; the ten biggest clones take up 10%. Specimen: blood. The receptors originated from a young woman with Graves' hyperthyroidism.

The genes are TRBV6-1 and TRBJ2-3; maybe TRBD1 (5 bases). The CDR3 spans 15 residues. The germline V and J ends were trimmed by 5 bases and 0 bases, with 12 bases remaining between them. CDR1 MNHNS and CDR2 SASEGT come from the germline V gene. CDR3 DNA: TGTGCCAGCAGTTATAGGGGTACTAGCACAGATACGCAGTATTTT. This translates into CASSYRGTSTDTQYF.

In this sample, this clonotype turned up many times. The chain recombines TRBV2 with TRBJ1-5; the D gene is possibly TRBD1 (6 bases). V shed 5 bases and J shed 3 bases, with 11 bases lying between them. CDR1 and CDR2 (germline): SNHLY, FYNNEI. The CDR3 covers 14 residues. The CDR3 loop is CASSRTVSNQPQHF. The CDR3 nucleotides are TGTGCCAGCAGTAGGACAGTCTCCAATCAGCCCCAGCATTTT.

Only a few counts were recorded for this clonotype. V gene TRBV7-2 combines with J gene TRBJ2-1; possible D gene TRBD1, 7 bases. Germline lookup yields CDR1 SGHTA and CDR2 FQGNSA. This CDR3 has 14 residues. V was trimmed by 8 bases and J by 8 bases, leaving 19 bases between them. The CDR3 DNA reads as TGTGCCAGCGGGGTGAGCAGGGGGGCCGATGAGCAGTTCTTC. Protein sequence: CASGVSRGADEQFF.

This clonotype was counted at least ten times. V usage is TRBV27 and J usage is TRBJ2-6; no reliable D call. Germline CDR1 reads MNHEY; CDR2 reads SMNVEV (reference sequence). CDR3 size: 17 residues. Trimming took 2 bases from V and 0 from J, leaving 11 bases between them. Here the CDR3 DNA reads TGTGCCAGCAGTTTAATAGGTATCCACTCTGGGGCCAACGTCCTGACTTTC. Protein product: CASSLIGIHSGANVLTF. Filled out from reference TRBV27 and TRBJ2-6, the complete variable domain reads EAQVTQNPRYLITVTGKKLTVTCSQNMNHEYMSWYRQDPGLGLRQIYYSMNVEVTDKGDVPEGYKVSRKEKRNFPLILESPSPNQTSLYFCASSLIGIHSGANVLTFGAGSRLTVL.

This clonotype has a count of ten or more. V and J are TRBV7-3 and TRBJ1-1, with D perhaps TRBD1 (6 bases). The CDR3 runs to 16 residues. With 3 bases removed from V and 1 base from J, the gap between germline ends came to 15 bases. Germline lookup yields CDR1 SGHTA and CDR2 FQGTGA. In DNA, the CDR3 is TGTGCCAGCAGCTTGGGGTACGGGGGGCCGAACACTGAAGCTTTCTTT. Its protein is CASSLGYGGPNTEAFF.

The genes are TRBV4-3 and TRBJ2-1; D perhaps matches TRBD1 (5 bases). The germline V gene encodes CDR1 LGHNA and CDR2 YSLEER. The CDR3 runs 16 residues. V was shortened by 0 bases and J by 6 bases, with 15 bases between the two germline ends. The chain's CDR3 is CASSQDGTPQGNEQFF. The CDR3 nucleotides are TGCGCCAGCAGCCAAGATGGAACCCCCCAGGGCAATGAGCAGTTCTTC.

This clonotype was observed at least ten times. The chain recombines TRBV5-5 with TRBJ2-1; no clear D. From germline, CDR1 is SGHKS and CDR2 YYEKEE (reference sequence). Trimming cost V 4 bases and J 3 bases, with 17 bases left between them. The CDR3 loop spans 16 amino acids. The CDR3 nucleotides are TGTGCCAGCAGCCCAAGTACCGAGCTTCGCTACAATGAGCAGTTCTTC. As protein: CASSPSTELRYNEQFF.

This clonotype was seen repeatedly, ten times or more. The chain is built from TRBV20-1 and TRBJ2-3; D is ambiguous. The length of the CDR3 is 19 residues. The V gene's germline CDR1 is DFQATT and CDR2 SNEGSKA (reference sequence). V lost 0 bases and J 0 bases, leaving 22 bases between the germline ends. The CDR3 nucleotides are TGCAGTGCTAGAGATCTAAGACCTTCGTCAGGACCCAGCACAGATACGCAGTATTTT. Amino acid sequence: CSARDLRPSSGPSTDTQYF.

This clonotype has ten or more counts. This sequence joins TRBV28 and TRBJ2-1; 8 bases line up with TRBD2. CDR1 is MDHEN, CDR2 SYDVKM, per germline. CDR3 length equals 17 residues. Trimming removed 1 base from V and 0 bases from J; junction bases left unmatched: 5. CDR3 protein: CASSLFSGALSYNEQFF. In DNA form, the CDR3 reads TGTGCCAGCAGTTTATTTAGCGGGGCCCTCTCCTACAATGAGCAGTTCTTC.

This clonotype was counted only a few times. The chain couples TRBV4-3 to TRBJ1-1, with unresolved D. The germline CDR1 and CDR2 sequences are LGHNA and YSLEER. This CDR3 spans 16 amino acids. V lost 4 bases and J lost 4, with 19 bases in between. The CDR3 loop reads CASSPLLQSASTEAFF. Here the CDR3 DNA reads TGCGCCAGCAGCCCCTTATTACAGTCCGCTAGCACTGAAGCTTTCTTT.

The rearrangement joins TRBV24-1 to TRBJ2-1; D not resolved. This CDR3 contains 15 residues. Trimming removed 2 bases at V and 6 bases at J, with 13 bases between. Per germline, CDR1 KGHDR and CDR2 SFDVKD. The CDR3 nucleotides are TGTGCCACCAGTGATTCGGCGAGTGATGGCAATGAGCAGTTCTTC. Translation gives CATSDSASDGNEQFF.

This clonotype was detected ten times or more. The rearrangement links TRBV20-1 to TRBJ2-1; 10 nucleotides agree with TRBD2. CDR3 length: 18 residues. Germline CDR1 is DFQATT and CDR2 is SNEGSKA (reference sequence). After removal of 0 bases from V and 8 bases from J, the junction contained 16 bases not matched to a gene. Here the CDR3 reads CSAREGEWRLAGVDEQFF. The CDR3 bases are TGCAGTGCTAGAGAGGGGGAGTGGCGGCTAGCGGGAGTGGATGAGCAGTTCTTC.

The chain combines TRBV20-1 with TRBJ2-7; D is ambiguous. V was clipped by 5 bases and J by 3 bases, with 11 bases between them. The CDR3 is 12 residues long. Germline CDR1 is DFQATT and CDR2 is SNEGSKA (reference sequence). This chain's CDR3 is CSAHGPGYEQYF. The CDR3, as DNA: TGCAGTGCTCACGGACCTGGCTACGAGCAGTACTTC.

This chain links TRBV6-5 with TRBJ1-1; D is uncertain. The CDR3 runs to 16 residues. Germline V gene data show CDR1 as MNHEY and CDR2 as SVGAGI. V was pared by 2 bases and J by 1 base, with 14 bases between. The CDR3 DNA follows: TGTGCCAGCAGTTACCCCACCGGTGAGAGGAACACTGAAGCTTTCTTT. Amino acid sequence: CASSYPTGERNTEAFF.

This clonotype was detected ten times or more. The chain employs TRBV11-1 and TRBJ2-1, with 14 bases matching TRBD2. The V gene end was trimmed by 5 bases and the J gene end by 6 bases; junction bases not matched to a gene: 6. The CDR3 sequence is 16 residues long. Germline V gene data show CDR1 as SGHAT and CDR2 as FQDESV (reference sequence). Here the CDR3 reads CASSHPGLAGVNEQFF. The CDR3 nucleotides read TGTGCCAGCAGCCACCCGGGACTAGCGGGAGTCAATGAGCAGTTCTTC.

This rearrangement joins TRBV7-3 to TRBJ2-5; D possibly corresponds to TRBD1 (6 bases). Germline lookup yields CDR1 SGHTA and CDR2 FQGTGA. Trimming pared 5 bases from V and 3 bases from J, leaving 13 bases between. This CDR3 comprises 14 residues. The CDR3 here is CASSPGTYKETQYF. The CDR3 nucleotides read TGTGCCAGCAGCCCCGGGACATATAAAGAGACCCAGTACTTC.

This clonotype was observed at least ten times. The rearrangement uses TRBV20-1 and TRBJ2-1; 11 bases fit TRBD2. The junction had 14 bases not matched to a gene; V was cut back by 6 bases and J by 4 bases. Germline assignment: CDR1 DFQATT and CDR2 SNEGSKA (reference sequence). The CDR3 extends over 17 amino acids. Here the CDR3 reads CSAAFIAGGLDYNEQFF. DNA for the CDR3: TGCAGTGCCGCCTTCATAGCGGGAGGGCTCGATTACAATGAGCAGTTCTTC.

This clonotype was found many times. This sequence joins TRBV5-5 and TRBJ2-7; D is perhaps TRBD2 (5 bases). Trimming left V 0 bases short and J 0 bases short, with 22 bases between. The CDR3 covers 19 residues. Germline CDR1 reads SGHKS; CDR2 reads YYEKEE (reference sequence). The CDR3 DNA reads TGTGCCAGCAGCTTGGCCCCGGGGTTTAGCGTTCTCAGCTCCTACGAGCAGTACTTC. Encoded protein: CASSLAPGFSVLSSYEQYF.

CDR3 in DNA: TGTGCCAGCAGTCCACTCGGACGGCAAAACACTGAAGCTTTCTTT. It codes for CASSPLGRQNTEAFF. The rearrangement links TRBV6-2 or TRBV6-3 to TRBJ1-1; unclear D gene. Germline V gives CDR1 MNHEY, CDR2 SVGEGT. The V and J ends lost 5 bases and 2 bases respectively, with 15 bases between them. This CDR3 is 15 amino acids long.

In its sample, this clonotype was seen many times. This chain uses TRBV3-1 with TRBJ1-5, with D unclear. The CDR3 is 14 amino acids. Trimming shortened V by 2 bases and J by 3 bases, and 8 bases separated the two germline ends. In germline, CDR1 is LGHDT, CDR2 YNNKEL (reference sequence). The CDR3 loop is CASSQWGNNQPQHF. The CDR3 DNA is TGTGCCAGCAGCCAATGGGGAAACAATCAGCCCCAGCATTTT. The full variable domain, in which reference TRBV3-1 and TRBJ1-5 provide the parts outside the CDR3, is DTAVSQTPKYLVTQMGNDKSIKCEQNLGHDTMYWYKQDSKKFLKIMFSYNNKELIINETVPNRFSPKSPDKAHLNLHINSLELGDSAVYFCASSQWGNNQPQHFGDGTRLSIL.

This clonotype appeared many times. CDR3 sequence: CASSIAGQQFF. DNA of the CDR3: TGTGCCAGCAGTATAGCAGGACAGCAGTTCTTC. V gene TRBV6-2 or TRBV6-3 combines with J gene TRBJ2-1; no firm D call. Germline V gives CDR1 MNHEY, CDR2 SVGEGT. This CDR3 contains 11 residues. V dropped 5 bases and J dropped 11 bases, with 10 bases sitting between them.

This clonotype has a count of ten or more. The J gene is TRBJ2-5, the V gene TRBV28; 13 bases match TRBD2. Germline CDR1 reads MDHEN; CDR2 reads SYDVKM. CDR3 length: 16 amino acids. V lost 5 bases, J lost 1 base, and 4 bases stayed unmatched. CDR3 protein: CASSLGLAGAQETQYF. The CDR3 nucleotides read TGTGCCAGCAGTCTCGGACTAGCGGGAGCCCAAGAGACCCAGTACTTC.

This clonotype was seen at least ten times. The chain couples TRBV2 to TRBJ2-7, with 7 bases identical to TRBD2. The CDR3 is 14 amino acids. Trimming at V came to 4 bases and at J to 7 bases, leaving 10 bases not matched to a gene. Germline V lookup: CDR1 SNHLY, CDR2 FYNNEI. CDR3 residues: CASSALSGTGEQYF. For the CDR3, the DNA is TGTGCCAGCAGTGCCCTAAGCGGGACTGGGGAGCAGTACTTC.

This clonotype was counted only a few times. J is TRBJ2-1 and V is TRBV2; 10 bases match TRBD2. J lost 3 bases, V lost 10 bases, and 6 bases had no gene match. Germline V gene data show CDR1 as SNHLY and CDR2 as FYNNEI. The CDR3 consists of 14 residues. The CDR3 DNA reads TGTGCCACCAAGCGGGAGGGGCACTACAATGAGCAGTTCTTC. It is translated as CATKREGHYNEQFF.

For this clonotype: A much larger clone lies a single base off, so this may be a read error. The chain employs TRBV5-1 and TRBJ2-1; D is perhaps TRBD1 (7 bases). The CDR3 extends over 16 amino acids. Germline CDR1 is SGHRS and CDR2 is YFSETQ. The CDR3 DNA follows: TGCGCCAGCAGCTTGGCCTCGGGGGACAGATACAATGGGCAGTTCTTC. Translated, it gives CASSLASGDRYNGQFF.